This T cell receptor (beta chain) was sequenced in a study of T cell clonality in common variable immunodeficiency. Trimming stripped 3 bases from V and 7 bases from J, with 16 bases between. This CDR3 spans 15 amino acids. Some clones are missing from TCRdb's copy, which holds only in-frame ones; the method was immunoSEQ multiplex PCR. Listed here are approximately 60,000 clones without any singletons, the top ten holding about 0.9%. This clone was counted at least ten times. The read halts 3 residues ahead of the CDR3 end, with the missing end drawn from the germline J gene. The sequenced sample consisted of peripheral blood mononuclear cells. The J gene is TRBJ1-5, the V gene TRBV12-3 or TRBV12-4; D might be TRBD1 (6 bases). This clonotype was sampled from a person aged 18 to 75 in good health. This CDR3 reads CASSLGGQRRQPQHF. The DNA read from the CDR3 is TGTGCCAGCAGTTTGGGCGGACAGCGGCGCCAGCCC.